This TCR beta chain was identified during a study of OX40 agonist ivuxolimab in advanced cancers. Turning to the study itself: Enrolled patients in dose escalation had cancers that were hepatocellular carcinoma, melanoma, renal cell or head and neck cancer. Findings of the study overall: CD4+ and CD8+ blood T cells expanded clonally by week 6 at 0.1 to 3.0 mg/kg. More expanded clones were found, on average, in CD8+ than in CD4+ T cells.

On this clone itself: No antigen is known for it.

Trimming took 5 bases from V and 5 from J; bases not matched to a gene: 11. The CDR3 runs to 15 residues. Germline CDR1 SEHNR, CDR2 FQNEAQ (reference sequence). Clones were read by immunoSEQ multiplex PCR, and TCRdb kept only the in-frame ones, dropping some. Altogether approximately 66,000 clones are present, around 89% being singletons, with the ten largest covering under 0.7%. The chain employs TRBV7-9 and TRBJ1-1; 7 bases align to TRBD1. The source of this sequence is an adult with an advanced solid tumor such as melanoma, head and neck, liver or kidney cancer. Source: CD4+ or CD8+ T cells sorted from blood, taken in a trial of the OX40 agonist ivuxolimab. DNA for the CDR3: TGTGCCAGCAGCGCGTCGACAGGGCGGGTGACTGAAGCTTTCTTT. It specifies CASSASTGRVTEAFF.